The clone carrying this TCR beta chain was observed at least ten times. Its cognate antigen is unknown. Trimming left V 4 bases short and J 4 bases short, with 17 bases between. The CDR3 loop spans 15 amino acids. A TCRbeta library incorporating unique molecular identifiers was prepared. TCRdb reanalysed the PCR reads using MiXCR and keeps one entry per CDR3 protein. This table holds fewer than 550,000 distinct CDR3 sequences, about an eighth found once. These data come from a study of T-cell reconstitution after alpha-beta-depleted transplantation in children. Study-wide findings and caveats: T-cell numbers and diversity one year post-transplant derived largely from freshly generated T cells. After transplant, at about two months, alpha-beta T cells were reportedly derived from several hundred expanded graft clones. Day-60 TCRbeta diversity that was high in some patients was derived from surviving recipient T cells and thymic progenitors.

Source: PBMCs, mostly from graft donor cells, taken 180 days after TCRalphabeta/CD19-depleted stem cell transplant. This receptor was obtained from a female patient aged 2-9 years who had a stem cell transplant for aplastic anemia, so the T cells may come from the graft donor. The J gene is TRBJ2-7, the V gene TRBV12-3 or TRBV12-4, with D perhaps TRBD1 or TRBD2 (5 bases each). Here the CDR3 reads CASSSRGRGTYEQYF. CDR3 nucleotide sequence: TGTGCCAGCAGTTCTAGGGGCCGGGGAACTTACGAGCAGTACTTC.